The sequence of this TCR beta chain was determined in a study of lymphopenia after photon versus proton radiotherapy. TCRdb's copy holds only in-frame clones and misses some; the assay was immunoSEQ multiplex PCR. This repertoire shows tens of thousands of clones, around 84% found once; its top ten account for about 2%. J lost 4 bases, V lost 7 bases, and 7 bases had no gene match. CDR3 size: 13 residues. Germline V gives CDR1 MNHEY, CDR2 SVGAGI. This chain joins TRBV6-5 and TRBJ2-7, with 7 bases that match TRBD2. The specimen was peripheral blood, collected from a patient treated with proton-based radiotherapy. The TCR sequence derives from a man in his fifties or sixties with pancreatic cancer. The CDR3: CASKAGVRYEQYF. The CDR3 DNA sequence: TGTGCCAGCAAGGCGGGAGTAAGGTACGAGCAGTACTTC.